This entry lists 5 T cell receptor beta chains sequenced from one sample in a study of blood T cells in healthy people across ages. The use of a sample-barcoded 5' primer and a J-beta primer mix characterized a second PCR of about 7 to 12 cycles. TCRdb passed the 5' RACE reads through MiXCR, listing each CDR3 protein once. Of hundreds of thousands of distinct CDR3 sequences in the sample, about 61% were seen once. Sequenced input: blood. Receptors were obtained from a man aged 40-55 years in good health.

This clonotype has at least ten counts. The chain is built from TRBV10-2 and TRBJ2-1; 8 bases map to TRBD2. The germline V gene has CDR1 WSHSY and CDR2 SAAADI. Unmatched junction bases numbered 11, after V lost 4 bases and J lost 6 bases. CDR3 length equals 16 residues. For the CDR3, the DNA is TGCGCCAGCAGTGCCCACGGGACTAGTTCTACCAATGAGCAGTTCTTC. Protein sequence: CASSAHGTSSTNEQFF.

The gene calls are TRBV5-1 and TRBJ2-4, with 9 bases identical to TRBD1. The J call could be wrong; TRBJ2-7 is a better fit for the DNA end. From germline, CDR1 is SGHRS and CDR2 YFSETQ. The CDR3 extends over 14 amino acids. CDR3: CASSLTGGQYEQYF. The CDR3 DNA sequence: TGCGCCAGCAGCTTGACAGGGGGCCAATACGAGCAGTACTTC.

In DNA form, the CDR3 reads TGTGCCAGCAGTGAAGGACTAGCGGGGCTCTACAATGAGCAGTACTTC. Amino acid sequence: CASSEGLAGLYNEQYF. This chain joins TRBV2 and TRBJ2-1, with 11 bases fitting TRBD2. The assigned J gene may be wrong: the sequence end matches TRBJ2-7 better. Looked up from germline, CDR1 is SNHLY and CDR2 is FYNNEI. CDR3 length: 16 residues.

This clonotype was seen only once. The genes are TRBV28 and TRBJ2-5; weak D call: TRBD1 (5 bases). The DNA matches TRBJ2-7 better at its end, which makes the J call doubtful. Looked up from germline, CDR1 is MDHEN and CDR2 is SYDVKM. The CDR3 runs 17 residues. The CDR3 DNA sequence: TGTGCCAGCAGTCCCGCTTTCCGTCGAAAAGGGGATCCCGAGCAGTACTTC. This gives the protein CASSPAFRRKGDPEQYF.

This chain uses TRBV27 with TRBJ2-7; unclear D gene. The length of the CDR3 is 14 residues. V was cut by 2 bases and J by 4 bases, with 12 bases left in between. CDR1 is MNHEY, CDR2 SMNVEV, per germline (reference sequence). CDR3 region: CASSLVGLQYEQYF. CDR3 sequence (DNA): TGTGCCAGCAGTTTAGTGGGTCTCCAATACGAGCAGTACTTC.